The clone carrying this T cell receptor (beta chain) is medium-sized within its sample. Synthetically made TCR analog templates were put into each PCR as spikes. Measured with immunoSEQ multiplex PCR; TCRdb has only the in-frame clones, and not every one. The sample lists 20,000 to 25,000 clones, more than 65% occurring once. The sample belongs to a study of PD-L1 blockade in urothelial cancer. Study background: About 85% of the roughly 30 patients comprised males who had bladder-origin urothelial cancer. Previous chemotherapy exposure amounted to 0 to 3 regimens for patients. Treatment start was followed by blood analysis at 3 weeks (second dose) and again at 6 weeks.

Time point indicated: peripheral blood 6 weeks after treatment start. Germline V gene sequence: CDR1 MNHEY, CDR2 SMNVEV (reference sequence). After removal of 6 bases from V and 6 bases from J, the junction contained 4 bases not matched to a gene. This CDR3 is 14 amino acids long. The input for sequencing was PBMCs, taken around atezolizumab (anti-PD-L1) treatment. The sequence was collected from a man aged 65 to 85 with urothelial cancer. The chain has TRBV27 and TRBJ1-4, with TRBD1 matching over 10 bases. CDR3 nucleotides: TGTGCCAGCAGCCTTGACAGGGGGCATGAAAAACTGTTTTTT. Translated: CASSLDRGHEKLFF.